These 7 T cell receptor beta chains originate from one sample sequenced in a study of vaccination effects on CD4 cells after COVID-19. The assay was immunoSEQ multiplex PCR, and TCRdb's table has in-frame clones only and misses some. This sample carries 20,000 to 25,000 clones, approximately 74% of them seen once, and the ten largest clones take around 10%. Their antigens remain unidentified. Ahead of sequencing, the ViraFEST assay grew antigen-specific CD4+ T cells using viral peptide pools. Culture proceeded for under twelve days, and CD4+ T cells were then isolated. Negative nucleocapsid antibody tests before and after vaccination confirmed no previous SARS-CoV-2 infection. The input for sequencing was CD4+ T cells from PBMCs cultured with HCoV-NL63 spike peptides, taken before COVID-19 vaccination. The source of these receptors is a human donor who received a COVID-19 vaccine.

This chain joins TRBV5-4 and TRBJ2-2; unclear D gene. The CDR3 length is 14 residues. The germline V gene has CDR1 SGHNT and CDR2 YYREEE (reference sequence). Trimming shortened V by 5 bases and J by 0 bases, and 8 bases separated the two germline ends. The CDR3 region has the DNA TGTGCCAGCAGTGACGGATCGAACACCGGGGAGCTGTTTTTT. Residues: CASSDGSNTGELFF.

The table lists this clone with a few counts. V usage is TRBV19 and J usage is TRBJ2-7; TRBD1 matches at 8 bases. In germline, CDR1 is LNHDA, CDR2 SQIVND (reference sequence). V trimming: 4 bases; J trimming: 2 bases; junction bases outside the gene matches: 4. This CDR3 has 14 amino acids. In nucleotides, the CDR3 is TGTGCCAGTAGTAGAGAGACAGGGGCCTACGAGCAGTACTTC. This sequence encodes CASSRETGAYEQYF. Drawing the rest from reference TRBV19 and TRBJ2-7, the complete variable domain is DGGITQSPKYLFRKEGQNVTLSCEQNLNHDAMYWYRQDPGQGLRLIYYSQIVNDFQKGDIAEGYSVSREKKESFPLTVTSAQKNPTAFYLCASSRETGAYEQYFGPGTRLTVT.

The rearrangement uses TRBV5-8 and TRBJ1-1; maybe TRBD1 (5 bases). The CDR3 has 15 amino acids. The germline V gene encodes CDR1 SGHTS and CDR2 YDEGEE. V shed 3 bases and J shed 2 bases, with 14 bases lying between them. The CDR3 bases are TGTGCCAGCAGCTCGGATTGGGGCCAAAACACTGAAGCTTTCTTT. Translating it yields CASSSDWGQNTEAFF.

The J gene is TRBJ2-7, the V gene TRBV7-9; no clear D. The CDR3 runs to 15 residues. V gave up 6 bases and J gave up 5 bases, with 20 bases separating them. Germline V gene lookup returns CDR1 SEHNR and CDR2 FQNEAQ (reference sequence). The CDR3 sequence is CASRPKLRIGDEQYF. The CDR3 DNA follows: TGTGCCAGCAGGCCGAAGCTTAGAATAGGCGACGAGCAGTACTTC. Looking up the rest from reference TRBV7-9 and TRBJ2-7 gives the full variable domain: DTGVSQNPRHKITKRGQNVTFRCDPISEHNRLYWYRQTLGQGPEFLTYFQNEAQLEKSRLLSDRFSAERPKGSFSTLEIQRTEQGDSAMYLCASRPKLRIGDEQYFGPGTRLTVT.

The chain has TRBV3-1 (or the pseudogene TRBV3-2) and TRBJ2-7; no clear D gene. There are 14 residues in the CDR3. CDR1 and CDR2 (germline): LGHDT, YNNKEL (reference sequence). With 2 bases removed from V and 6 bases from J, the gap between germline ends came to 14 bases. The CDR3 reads CASSQWPPLGEQYF. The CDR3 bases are TGTGCCAGCAGCCAATGGCCCCCGTTGGGCGAGCAGTACTTC.

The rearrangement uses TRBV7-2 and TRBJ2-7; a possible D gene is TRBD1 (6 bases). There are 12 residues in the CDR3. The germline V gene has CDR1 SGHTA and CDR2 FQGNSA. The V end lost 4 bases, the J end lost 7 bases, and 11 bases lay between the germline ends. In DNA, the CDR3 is TGTGCCAGCAGCTCGTACACAGGGGAGCAGTACTTC. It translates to CASSSYTGEQYF.

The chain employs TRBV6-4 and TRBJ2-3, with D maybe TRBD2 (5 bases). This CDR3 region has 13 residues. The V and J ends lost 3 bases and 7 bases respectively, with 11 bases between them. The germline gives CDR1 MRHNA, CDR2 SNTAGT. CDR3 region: CASSELASNTQYF. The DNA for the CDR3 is TGTGCCAGCAGTGAATTGGCTAGCAATACGCAGTATTTT.